This T cell receptor beta chain was found in a study of cytomegalovirus exposure and HLA in healthy donors. PCR employed 60 Vbeta and 13 Jbeta primers. Repertoires were generated with immunoSEQ multiplex PCR, while TCRdb's copy carries only in-frame clones and drops some. Counted here are under 150,000 clones, about four fifths occurring once; the ten biggest clones make up approximately 9.6%. CDR3 length: 14 residues. Germline CDR1 is LNHDA and CDR2 is SQIVND (reference sequence). Trimming shortened V by 3 bases and J by 4 bases, and 10 bases separated the two germline ends. The sample was PBMCs. The TCR was taken from a woman aged 45-65 years in good health and CMV-seropositive. The J gene is TRBJ2-1, the V gene TRBV19; weak D call: TRBD2 (6 bases). In DNA form, the CDR3 reads TGTGCCAGTAGTATTGGGCGGGATTACAATGAGCAGTTCTTC. Its protein product is CASSIGRDYNEQFF.